This entry is about one T cell receptor beta chain. In this sample, this clone turned up a few times. Its antigen remains undetermined. No much larger clonotype is one base removed from it; base qualities were not supplied. TCRbeta CDR3 regions were amplified from genomic DNA by means of the immunoSEQ Assay, a bias-controlled multiplex PCR. As for how the authors treated the data: Within the assay, amplification of reference gene primers was used to estimate how many nucleated cells each sample contained. Sequence reads were collapsed and filtered to measure the absolute abundance of every unique TCRbeta CDR3 rearrangement. For each sample, productive Simpson clonality was calculated by taking the square root of Simpson's diversity index across productive rearrangements. TCRdb took over this immuneACCESS table, retaining in-frame rearrangements with V and J assigned. Such tables are incomplete; in checked studies, under half of the missing clones stem from an unresolved V gene, and the remainder is unexplained. The DNA was the basis for D and trimming; V, J and clone size are from that table. This sample holds 150,000 to 200,000 clones; about 77% were observed only once. The leading ten clones occupy roughly a sixth of the sample.

The entry originates in a study of blood T cell repertoires in COVID-19 (dated by TCRdb to the early 2020s). Regarding the study in general: Samples from collaborators originated in the United States, Italy and Spain and spanned both the acute and convalescent phases of COVID-19. The dataset comprised deeply sampled blood TCRbeta repertoires from subjects exposed to, actively infected with, or recovered from COVID-19. The sample metadata nearly always contained a de-identified subject ID, COVID-19 status, age in years and sex. Samples were obtained from the ongoing ImmuneRACE study (first 160 participants) and from about 1,300 subjects provided by 6 global collaborators. The repertoires were released in a freely available public database intended as a resource for research on the immune response to SARS-CoV-2. The prospective study material was composed of cDNA or gDNA derived from T cells, B-cell-depleted T cells, or PBMCs. Where available, HLA class I and class II types were obtained from metadata supplied by the sample provider rather than from assay-based typing. The paper's findings and limits, for the study overall: Clinical and demographic metadata were provided uncurated, with the amount varying by source and participant.

Participants in the prospective study were aged roughly 18 to 100 years, lived in under 30 United States geographic areas, and enrolled through a virtual design. Cohort assignment in the prospective study relied on participant-reported clinical history from a screening survey and a study questionnaire. Each participant in the prospective study had whole blood, serum and a nasopharyngeal or oropharyngeal swab collected by mobile phlebotomists. Over a roughly 2-month period, participants in the prospective study had the option of providing additional blood draws and questionnaires. Before DNA extraction, blood samples from the prospective study were shipped at room temperature or frozen. Trimming removed 4 bases from V and 4 bases from J; the gene matches leave 7 bases unexplained. CDR1 LNHDA and CDR2 SQIVND are derived from the germline V gene (reference sequence). The CDR3 numbers 15 residues from cysteine through phenylalanine. Only the CDR3 part of the read is kept: 45 bases, read in frame from the first base.

This TCR came from a woman aged 45-65 years with acute COVID-19. The sequence joins TRBV19 to TRBJ1-5; 7 central bases correspond to TRBD1. The sample comprised PBMCs or T cells enriched from blood (not recorded which). The DNA sequence reads TGTGCCAGTAGTAAAATGGGACAGCCTAATCAGCCCCAGCATTTT. Translated, this is CASSKMGQPNQPQHF.